This T cell receptor beta chain derives from a study of blood T cell repertoires in COVID-19. Authors' data handling: Scientists estimated how many nucleated cells there were by amplifying reference gene primers. Only in-frame clones appear in the TCRdb table, and some are missing; sequencing was by immunoSEQ multiplex PCR. The D gene and trimming were derived from the DNA, and the V and J assignments and clone size from that table. The data show around 110,000 clones, with approximately 84% seen just once and less than 8% held by the top ten. The V segment lost 6 bases and the J segment 3 bases; nucleotides outside the gene matches: 5. Germline assignment: CDR1 SGHNT and CDR2 YENEEA. The CDR3 has 14 amino acids.

The sample comprised peripheral blood. The chain carries TRBV11-3 and TRBJ1-3; 7 bases line up with TRBD1. The sequence came from a man between 65 and 85 years old with active or convalescent COVID-19. The CDR3, as DNA: TGTGCCAGCAGAGATAGGGGGCGTGGAAACACCATATATTTT. Translated, it gives CASRDRGRGNTIYF.